The 31 T cell receptor beta chains below all came from one sample that was sequenced in a study of response to subunit inactivated influenza vaccine. From the RT-PCR reads, TCRdb called clonotypes with MiXCR, one entry per CDR3 protein. This table holds fewer than 650,000 distinct CDR3 sequences, roughly 13% found once. The sequencing used PBMCs from blood, collected 40 to 50 days after vaccination. These receptors all come from a man aged 50-60 years who received an inactivated influenza vaccine.

This clonotype was seen ten or more times. The V call is TRBV10-3, the J call TRBJ2-1; 14 bases align to TRBD2. Germline V gives CDR1 ENHRY, CDR2 SYGVKD. This CDR3 spans 14 amino acids. V lost 6 bases to trimming and J lost 7 bases; unmatched junction nucleotides: 2. The CDR3 region is CAIRGLAGVNEQFF. The CDR3 DNA reads as TGTGCCATCAGGGGACTAGCGGGAGTAAATGAGCAGTTCTTC.

For the CDR3, the DNA is TGTGCCAGCAGCTCCTCTGGGGATAGCTCCTACAATGAGCAGTTCTTC. As protein: CASSSSGDSSYNEQFF. The chain recombines TRBV7-9 with TRBJ2-1; no clear D. In germline, CDR1 is SEHNR, CDR2 FQNEAQ (reference sequence). The CDR3 runs 16 residues. V was pared by 4 bases and J by 0 bases, with 13 bases between. The variable domain in full, with the rest retrieved from reference TRBV7-9 and TRBJ2-1, is DTGVSQNPRHKITKRGQNVTFRCDPISEHNRLYWYRQTLGQGPEFLTYFQNEAQLEKSRLLSDRFSAERPKGSFSTLEIQRTEQGDSAMYLCASSSSGDSSYNEQFFGPGTRLTVL.

This clonotype was seen a single time. This chain links TRBV7-9 with TRBJ2-3, with 8 bases fitting TRBD2. V was clipped by 0 bases and J by 2 bases; unmatched bases: 4. The CDR3 loop spans 16 amino acids. Germline V lookup: CDR1 SEHNR, CDR2 FQNEAQ (reference sequence). This CDR3 is CASSLAGLANTDTQYF. CDR3 nucleotide sequence: TGTGCCAGCAGCTTAGCCGGACTAGCCAACACAGATACGCAGTATTTT.

The genes are TRBV5-1 and TRBJ2-2; D not certain. V was cut by 5 bases and J by 5 bases, with 13 bases left in between. Germline-derived CDR1 and CDR2 are SGHRS and YFSETQ. The CDR3 spans 14 residues. The chain's CDR3 is CASRRLGGTGELFF. In DNA form, the CDR3 reads TGCGCCAGCAGGCGGCTAGGCGGAACCGGGGAGCTGTTTTTT.

This clonotype has only a few counts. This chain joins TRBV28 and TRBJ2-7; D is perhaps TRBD1 or TRBD2 (7 bases each). The CDR3 covers 14 residues. Between the trimmed V and J ends, which lost 6 bases and 7 bases, there was a span of 19 bases. In germline, CDR1 is MDHEN, CDR2 SYDVKM. This CDR3 reads CASSRAGQTSEQYF. The CDR3 DNA reads as TGTGCCAGCAGCCGAGCGGGACAGACCTCGGAGCAGTACTTC.

The chain carries TRBV27 and TRBJ1-3, with D possibly TRBD1 on 6 matching bases. Trimming cost V 2 bases and J 2 bases, with 7 bases left between them. Germline CDR1 MNHEY, CDR2 SMNVEV (reference sequence). CDR3 length equals 14 residues. For the CDR3, the DNA is TGTGCCAGCAGTTTAAGGGGGGCTGGAAACACCATATATTTT. Translation gives CASSLRGAGNTIYF.

The V call is TRBV7-2, the J call TRBJ2-1; a weak D match, TRBD2 (6 bases). V lost 5 bases, J lost 6 bases, and 8 bases lay in between. The CDR3 is 12 amino acids. The germline gives CDR1 SGHTA, CDR2 FQGNSA. CDR3 coding DNA: TGTGCCAGCAGCCCGGGGGTCAATGAGCAGTTCTTC. Its translation is CASSPGVNEQFF.

This clonotype came up many times. The genes are TRBV20-1 and TRBJ2-1, with 10 positions matching TRBD2. Germline CDR1 reads DFQATT; CDR2 reads SNEGSKA (reference sequence). V lost 3 bases and J lost 4; bases outside the gene matches: 9. The CDR3 has 16 amino acids. The CDR3 sequence is CSASSPSGSRYNEQFF. For the CDR3, the DNA is TGCAGTGCTAGCTCCCCTAGCGGGAGTAGGTACAATGAGCAGTTCTTC.

V is TRBV20-1 and J is TRBJ2-2; D possibly corresponds to TRBD2 (5 bases). The ends were cut back, 0 bases at V and 3 bases at J, with 14 bases in the middle. CDR1 and CDR2 from the germline V gene are DFQATT and SNEGSKA (reference sequence). This CDR3 has 16 residues. In nucleotides, the CDR3 is TGCAGTGCTAGAGATATAACTAGTTGGCACACCGGGGAGCTGTTTTTT. Translated, it gives CSARDITSWHTGELFF.

This clonotype turned up a few times. This chain connects TRBV18 to TRBJ2-5; no clear D. The germline V and J ends were trimmed by 0 bases and 1 base, with 3 bases remaining between them. The CDR3 is 13 residues long. CDR1 and CDR2 from the germline V gene are KGHSH and LQKENI. CDR3: CASSPPVQETQYF. DNA of the CDR3: TGTGCCAGCTCACCACCCGTCCAAGAGACCCAGTACTTC.

This clonotype was found a few times. V usage is TRBV7-9 and J usage is TRBJ2-5; tentative D call: TRBD2 (6 bases). The CDR3 is made up of 14 amino acids. Trimming pared 2 bases from V and 2 bases from J, leaving 9 bases between. Germline CDR1 SEHNR, CDR2 FQNEAQ (reference sequence). CDR3 nucleotide sequence: TGTGCCAGCAGCTTAATGGGACTTCAAGAGACCCAGTACTTC. Protein: CASSLMGLQETQYF.

The chain combines TRBV20-1 with TRBJ2-5; 9 bases are a match to TRBD2. With V trimmed by 7 bases and J by 5 bases, 14 bases remained unmatched. This CDR3 has 15 residues. CDR1 and CDR2 from the germline V gene are DFQATT and SNEGSKA (reference sequence). The CDR3 region is CSVRDLRGGPETQYF. DNA of the CDR3: TGCAGTGTGAGAGATCTGCGGGGGGGCCCTGAGACCCAGTACTTC.

This clonotype has a handful of counts. This rearrangement joins TRBV6-5 to TRBJ1-6; D unresolved. The CDR3 has 15 amino acids. CDR1 and CDR2 (germline): MNHEY, SVGAGI. Between the trimmed V and J ends, which lost 0 bases and 5 bases, there was a span of 8 bases. CDR3 amino acids: CASSYSKAHNSPLHF. Here the CDR3 DNA reads TGTGCCAGCAGTTACTCCAAGGCTCATAATTCACCCCTCCACTTT.

This chain joins TRBV29-1 and TRBJ2-7; a weak D match, TRBD1 (6 bases). This CDR3 comprises 12 residues. Germline V lookup: CDR1 SQVTM, CDR2 ANQGSEA. Trimming pared 6 bases from V and 4 bases from J, leaving 13 bases between. This CDR3 is CSVTPDRYEQYF. The CDR3 coding sequence is TGCAGCGTCACCCCCGACAGGTACGAGCAGTACTTC.

The CDR3 sequence is CASSAVPPPEQYF. In DNA form, the CDR3 reads TGTGCCAGCAGTGCCGTCCCCCCACCAGAGCAGTACTTC. This chain connects TRBV6-2 or TRBV6-3 to TRBJ2-7; D unclear. Germline V CDR1 and CDR2: MNHEY, SVGEGT. V lost 5 bases and J lost 7, with 15 bases in between. The CDR3 runs to 13 residues.

This clonotype came up many times. The chain has TRBV11-2 and TRBJ2-3; 15 positions agree with TRBD2. The CDR3 totals 17 residues. Germline lookup yields CDR1 SGHAT and CDR2 FQNNGV. V shed 6 bases, J shed 4 bases, and the junction held 8 bases outside the gene matches. The CDR3 DNA is TGTGCCAGCAGAAAGCCCGGGACTAGCGGGAGGTCAGATACGCAGTATTTT. The encoded protein is CASRKPGTSGRSDTQYF.

This chain links TRBV7-9 with TRBJ1-6; no firm D call. CDR1 and CDR2 (germline): SEHNR, FQNEAQ (reference sequence). Deletions cut 5 bases from V and 11 bases from J, with 10 bases between. This CDR3 comprises 12 residues. As DNA, the CDR3 is TGTGCCAGCAGCGGGGATAGAGCACCCCTCCACTTT. As protein: CASSGDRAPLHF.

The V gene is TRBV11-1, the J gene TRBJ1-6, with 8 bases fitting TRBD1. This CDR3 region has 18 residues. V dropped 4 bases and J dropped 0; count of bases not matched to a gene: 8. Germline CDR1 SGHAT, CDR2 FQDESV (reference sequence). The CDR3 sequence is CASSSDRGLSSYNSPLHF. The CDR3 DNA reads TGTGCCAGCAGCTCCGACAGGGGCCTTAGCTCCTATAATTCACCCCTCCACTTT.

This clonotype was observed a handful of times. The rearrangement links TRBV20-1 to TRBJ2-6, with 7 bases aligning to TRBD1. V trimming: 5 bases; J trimming: 0 bases; junction bases outside the gene matches: 19. The germline CDR1 and CDR2 sequences are DFQATT and SNEGSKA (reference sequence). This CDR3 contains 20 residues. The CDR3 DNA reads as TGCAGTGCTCCAGCCGGGACAGCATATTCAGTAAACTCTGGGGCCAACGTCCTGACTTTC. This translates into CSAPAGTAYSVNSGANVLTF.

This clonotype appeared many times. The chain couples TRBV2 to TRBJ2-1; D is perhaps TRBD2 (6 bases). This CDR3 is 14 amino acids long. Germline V CDR1 and CDR2: SNHLY, FYNNEI. Trimming pared 5 bases from V and 3 bases from J, leaving 11 bases between. DNA for the CDR3: TGTGCCAGCAGTTGGCTAGCGAGCTACAATGAGCAGTTCTTC. Translation gives CASSWLASYNEQFF.

This clonotype was seen a few times. The chain joins TRBV20-1 to TRBJ1-1; 12 positions agree with TRBD1. The V segment lost 6 bases and the J segment 5 bases; nucleotides outside the gene matches: 10. CDR3 length: 15 residues. Germline-derived CDR1 and CDR2 are DFQATT and SNEGSKA (reference sequence). CDR3 DNA sequence: TGCAGTGCCACCGGGACAGGGGGCTGGGGGACTGAAGCTTTCTTT. Encoded protein: CSATGTGGWGTEAFF.

In its sample, this clonotype was seen a few times. The chain combines TRBV10-3 with TRBJ2-3; D tentatively fits TRBD1 or TRBD2 (5 bases each). Germline V gene sequence: CDR1 ENHRY, CDR2 SYGVKD. The CDR3 is made up of 17 amino acids. The V and J ends lost 1 base and 0 bases respectively, with 14 bases between them. The CDR3: CAISEYRDGTSTDTQYF. CDR3 sequence (DNA): TGTGCCATCAGTGAGTACCGGGACGGAACTAGCACAGATACGCAGTATTTT.

The chain joins TRBV4-1 to TRBJ2-2; D ambiguous. The CDR3 totals 16 residues. Germline V gives CDR1 MGHRA, CDR2 YSYEKL. The ends were cut back, 0 bases at V and 1 base at J, with 9 bases in the middle. DNA of the CDR3: TGCGCCAGCAGCCAAGATGATGTGATGAACACCGGGGAGCTGTTTTTT. Protein product: CASSQDDVMNTGELFF.

The rearrangement joins TRBV12-3 or TRBV12-4 to TRBJ2-3; D possibly corresponds to TRBD2 (5 bases). Trimming pared 3 bases from V and 6 bases from J, leaving 7 bases between. The CDR3 sequence is 12 residues long. The CDR3 bases are TGTGCCAGCAGTTTGGGAGACGATACGCAGTATTTT. It codes for CASSLGDDTQYF.

This clonotype was observed a handful of times. CDR3: CASSQGHLNTEAFF. CDR3 DNA: TGCGCCAGCAGCCAGGGACATTTGAACACTGAAGCTTTCTTT. The chain couples TRBV5-1 to TRBJ1-1; D might be TRBD1 (6 bases). Deletions cut 4 bases from V and 0 bases from J, with 10 bases between. The CDR3 sequence is 14 residues long. Germline V gene sequence: CDR1 SGHRS, CDR2 YFSETQ. The full variable domain, with the rest looked up from reference TRBV5-1 and TRBJ1-1, is KAGVTQTPRYLIKTRGQQVTLSCSPISGHRSVSWYQQTPGQGLQFLFEYFSETQRNKGNFPGRFSGRQFSNSRSEMNVSTLELGDSALYLCASSQGHLNTEAFFGQGTRLTVV.

There are a few counts of this clonotype. The chain recombines TRBV20-1 with TRBJ2-5; D perhaps matches TRBD1 (6 bases). This CDR3 spans 12 amino acids. Trimming stripped 5 bases from V and 5 bases from J, with 12 bases between. In germline, CDR1 is DFQATT, CDR2 SNEGSKA (reference sequence). The DNA of the CDR3 is TGCAGTGCTTTACAGGGCTGGGAGACCCAGTACTTC. Translation: CSALQGWETQYF.

This chain connects TRBV29-1 to TRBJ2-3; 7 nucleotides align to TRBD2. V was pared by 6 bases and J by 6 bases, with 9 bases of the junction left unmatched. The CDR3 runs 13 residues. Germline assignment: CDR1 SQVTM and CDR2 ANQGSEA. The CDR3 DNA is TGCAGCGTAGAACTGATGGGGGGGGATACGCAGTATTTT. Translating gives CSVELMGGDTQYF.

This clonotype was seen at least ten times. The chain joins TRBV7-9 to TRBJ2-5; D perhaps matches TRBD2 (5 bases). V was pared by 5 bases and J by 4 bases, with 8 bases between. The germline CDR1 and CDR2 sequences are SEHNR and FQNEAQ (reference sequence). The CDR3 runs 12 residues. The chain's CDR3 is CASSQEGETQYF. In nucleotides, the CDR3 is TGTGCCAGCAGCCAAGAGGGAGAGACCCAGTACTTC.

The chain uses TRBV7-2 and TRBJ1-3, with D hard to call. Deletions cut 5 bases from V and 4 bases from J, with 15 bases between. CDR1 and CDR2 from the germline V gene are SGHTA and FQGNSA. The CDR3 extends over 15 amino acids. In DNA form, the CDR3 reads TGTGCCAGCAGCGGATCCCTCGCCTGGGGAAACACCATATATTTT. Its translation is CASSGSLAWGNTIYF.

This clonotype was counted only a few times. The chain joins TRBV6-6 to TRBJ2-5; no reliable D call. Per germline, CDR1 MNHNY and CDR2 SVGAGI (reference sequence). The CDR3 loop spans 13 amino acids. Deletions cut 6 bases from V and 0 bases from J, with 8 bases between. CDR3: CASRIQHQETQYF. CDR3 in DNA: TGTGCCAGCAGAATACAGCACCAAGAGACCCAGTACTTC.

The table lists this clonotype with a few counts. CDR3 sequence (DNA): TGTGCCAGCACATACCTCGGACAGGGGGGGAAAAACATTCAGTACTTC. Amino acids: CASTYLGQGGKNIQYF. The chain is built from TRBV6-1 and TRBJ2-4; 10 positions match TRBD1. The length of the CDR3 is 16 residues. Germline trimming cut 7 bases from V and 4 bases from J; bases unmatched to any gene: 10. Germline V gives CDR1 MNHNS, CDR2 SASEGT.